These 4 T cell receptor beta chains originate from one sample sequenced in a study of early T cells in non-severe SARS-CoV-2 infection. TCRdb reprocessed the 5' RACE reads via MiXCR and lists one record per CDR3 protein. The data contain about 33,000 distinct CDR3 sequences, under 5.5% of them singletons. The specimen sequenced was whole blood. Receptors were obtained from an adult who was a healthcare worker with PCR-confirmed SARS-CoV-2 infection or an uninfected control (not recorded which).

This clonotype was observed at least ten times. The rearrangement joins TRBV20-1 to TRBJ1-2; D may be TRBD1 (6 bases). The CDR3 is 11 residues long. Germline CDR1 DFQATT, CDR2 SNEGSKA (reference sequence). The V end was cut by 7 bases, the J end by 4 bases, with 10 bases between. CDR3 DNA sequence: TGCAGTGACACAGGGACCTATGGCTACACCTTC. As protein: CSDTGTYGYTF.

The sample holds many counts of this clonotype. CDR3 sequence reads: CASSERGRNSPLHF. CDR3 DNA sequence: TGTGCCAGCAGTGAACGGGGGCGGAATTCACCCCTCCACTTT. V and J are TRBV2 and TRBJ1-6; TRBD1 is a possible D gene (6 bases). From germline, CDR1 is SNHLY and CDR2 FYNNEI. The V and J ends lost 2 bases and 7 bases respectively, with 9 bases between them. The CDR3 is made up of 14 amino acids.

J is TRBJ1-5 and V is TRBV6-6; 9 bases line up with TRBD1. This CDR3 has 18 amino acids. The J segment lost 5 bases and the V segment lost 2 bases, leaving 13 bases of the junction unmatched. CDR1 and CDR2 (germline): MNHNY, SVGAGI (reference sequence). The CDR3: CASSYPSPYRGRDQPQHF. The CDR3 bases are TGTGCCAGCAGTTACCCTTCGCCTTACAGGGGGCGGGATCAGCCCCAGCATTTT.

In its sample, this clonotype was seen many times. The chain uses TRBV7-8 and TRBJ2-3; 10 bases match TRBD1. CDR3 length: 18 residues. Germline CDR1 SGHVS, CDR2 FQNEAQ. The junction had 8 bases not matched to a gene; V was cut back by 2 bases and J by 0 bases. The CDR3 loop is CASSLTDRGTTSTDTQYF. For the CDR3, the DNA is TGTGCCAGCAGCTTAACGGACAGGGGGACAACTAGCACAGATACGCAGTATTTT. Looking up the rest from reference TRBV7-8 and TRBJ2-3 gives the full variable domain: GAGVSQSPRYKVAKRGQDVALRCDPISGHVSLFWYQQALGQGPEFLTYFQNEAQLDKSGLPSDRFFAERPEGSVSTLKIQRTQQEDSAVYLCASSLTDRGTTSTDTQYFGPGTRLTVL.